The clone carrying this T cell receptor (beta chain) has just a few counts. Its antigen is unknown. Primers for the PCR totalled 60 Vbeta and 13 Jbeta. TCRdb keeps only in-frame clones here, not all; method: immunoSEQ multiplex PCR. The sample yields fewer than 200,000 clones, 80% seen once. This entry comes from a study of cytomegalovirus exposure and HLA in healthy donors. V was pared by 2 bases and J by 6 bases, with 14 bases between. CDR1 and CDR2 from the germline V gene are SQVTM and ANQGSEA. This CDR3 is built from 13 residues. Study outcomes and limitations: As confirmed in vitro, a few CMV-associated chains were specific for CMV antigens. It was shown in a later analysis that HLA-associated TCR beta chains were more clonally expanded than other, equally common chains.

The sequenced sample consisted of PBMCs. The V and J genes are TRBV29-1 and TRBJ2-7, with D tentatively TRBD1 (6 bases). This clonotype was obtained from a man aged 30 to 39 in good health and CMV-seronegative. CDR3 region: CSVEISVQGEQYF. In DNA form, the CDR3 reads TGCAGCGTTGAAATCTCGGTACAGGGCGAGCAGTACTTC.